Presented here are 26 T cell receptor beta chains from one specimen sequenced in a study of spatial heterogeneity in lung cancer. General study points: The study found that expanded intratumoral alpha and beta TCR counts tracked tumor mutation counts.

For these receptors, no antigen is known. The time point is: sample taken at primary tumor resection. Each CDR3 protein is one row after TCRdb ran MiXCR on the 5' RACE reads. Of some 5,600 distinct CDR3 sequences in the sample, more than 4% are singletons; the top ten hold approximately 20%. The sequencing here drew on lung tumor tissue, taken at surgery. These receptors all stem from a male donor with early-stage non-small cell lung cancer.

For this clonotype: A much bigger clone sits one base away, suggesting this may be a read error. In a library made to pick up alpha chains, this beta chain is a stray read with a size that means little. The V gene is TRBV4-1, the J gene TRBJ2-7, with no clear D. The DNA matches TRBJ2-1 better at its end, which makes the J call doubtful. The CDR3 covers 17 residues. Germline V gene lookup returns CDR1 MGHRA and CDR2 YSYEKL. CDR3 loop: CASSRSLAAHSSYEQFF. The DNA for the CDR3 is TGCGCCAGCAGCCGGTCGTTGGCGGCACACTCCTCCTACGAGCAGTTCTTC.

This clonotype was observed many times. A library made for alpha chains picked up this beta chain off target, so its size means little. The J gene is TRBJ2-3, the V gene TRBV7-2; TRBD1 matches at 7 bases. After removal of 5 bases from V and 2 bases from J, the junction contained 4 bases not matched to a gene. The CDR3 has 14 amino acids. CDR1 is SGHTA, CDR2 FQGNSA, per germline. CDR3 region: CASSPGQHTDTQYF. The DNA of the CDR3 is TGTGCCAGCAGCCCGGGACAGCACACAGATACGCAGTATTTT.

This clonotype was counted many times. Since the library was made to target alpha chains, this beta chain is a stray read and its abundance is not meaningful. This rearrangement joins TRBV7-9 to TRBJ2-3, with 9 nucleotides matching TRBD2. With 4 bases clipped from V and 5 bases from J, the junction kept 10 bases outside the gene matches. The CDR3 loop spans 16 amino acids. CDR1 is SEHNR and CDR2 is FQNEAQ in the germline V gene (reference sequence). The CDR3 DNA reads TGTGCCAGCAGCTCGTTACTAGGCGGGGGGGAAGATACGCAGTATTTT. It is translated as CASSSLLGGGEDTQYF. Full variable domain (missing parts from reference TRBV7-9 and TRBJ2-3): DTGVSQNPRHKITKRGQNVTFRCDPISEHNRLYWYRQTLGQGPEFLTYFQNEAQLEKSRLLSDRFSAERPKGSFSTLEIQRTEQGDSAMYLCASSSLLGGGEDTQYFGPGTRLTVL.

This clonotype is medium-sized within its sample. Since it is a stray read in a library aimed at alpha chains, this beta chain has a size that is not meaningful. The CDR3 nucleotides are TGTGCCAGCAGTCGTAGCGGAAACTCCTACAATGAGCAGTTCTTC. The encoded protein is CASSRSGNSYNEQFF. This rearrangement joins TRBV7-2 to TRBJ2-1, with D perhaps TRBD2 (6 bases). The germline V gene encodes CDR1 SGHTA and CDR2 FQGNSA. CDR3 length: 15 amino acids. Trimming left V 6 bases short and J 0 bases short, with 12 bases between.

In this sample, this clonotype turned up many times. This beta chain is a stray read from a library made for alpha chains; its abundance is not meaningful. The V gene is TRBV6-1, the J gene TRBJ2-2; the match to TRBD1 covers 8 bases. Germline CDR1 is MNHNS and CDR2 is SASEGT. The CDR3 runs 15 residues. Losses at the gene ends were 5 bases for V and 5 bases for J; bases not matched to a gene: 7. The CDR3 protein is CASSNRGTGTGELFF. The CDR3 DNA follows: TGTGCCAGCAGTAACAGGGGGACGGGTACCGGGGAGCTGTTTTTT.

The table lists this clonotype with many counts. This beta chain is off target for a library built for alpha chains, so its abundance means little. V and J are TRBV7-9 and TRBJ1-4, with D possibly being TRBD1 (5 bases). Germline V gene data show CDR1 as SEHNR and CDR2 as FQNEAQ (reference sequence). Trimming removed 7 bases at V and 5 bases at J, with 20 bases between. The CDR3 has 16 residues. In DNA form, the CDR3 reads TGTGCCAGCACCATCAGCGGGAGAGGGGTGAATGAAAAACTGTTTTTT. It yields the protein CASTISGRGVNEKLFF.

This clonotype has ten or more counts. This beta chain represents an off-target read in a library built for alpha chains; its size is of limited meaning. V and J are TRBV4-3 and TRBJ2-7; 7 nucleotides agree with TRBD2. The CDR3 runs to 16 residues. The J segment lost 4 bases and the V segment lost 4 bases, leaving 13 bases of the junction unmatched. Germline V gene sequence: CDR1 LGHNA, CDR2 YSLEER. The CDR3 coding sequence is TGCGCCAGCAGCCGCCGGTACGAGACTAGCAGTTACGAGCAGTACTTC. This codes for CASSRRYETSSYEQYF.

In this sample, this clonotype turned up many times. This beta chain is a stray sequence in a library constructed for alpha chains; its clone size is not meaningful. The rearrangement uses TRBV14 and TRBJ2-7; D possibly corresponds to TRBD1 (6 bases). V dropped 1 base and J dropped 4 bases, with 8 bases sitting between them. Germline-derived CDR1 and CDR2 are SGHDN and FVKESK. The CDR3 runs 13 residues. CDR3 sequence: CASSQGTVYEQYF. The CDR3 nucleotides read TGTGCCAGCAGCCAAGGGACAGTTTACGAGCAGTACTTC. Looking up the rest from reference TRBV14 and TRBJ2-7 gives the full variable domain: EAGVTQFPSHSVIEKGQTVTLRCDPISGHDNLYWYRRVMGKEIKFLLHFVKESKQDESGMPNNRFLAERTGGTYSTLKVQPAELEDSGVYFCASSQGTVYEQYFGPGTRLTVT.

In its sample, this clonotype is medium-sized. A library made for alpha chains picked up this beta chain off target, so its size means little. The chain uses TRBV18 and TRBJ2-5, with D possibly matching TRBD1 (5 bases). V was cut by 6 bases and J by 1 base, with 9 bases left in between. The germline gives CDR1 KGHSH, CDR2 LQKENI. The CDR3 sequence is 13 residues long. The CDR3 bases are TGTGCCAGCTCGGGGCGCATCCAAGAGACCCAGTACTTC. Residues: CASSGRIQETQYF.

In its sample, this clonotype ranks as medium-sized (0.01 to 0.1%). Because this beta chain is a stray read in a library intended to capture alpha chains, its abundance should not be given much weight. V is TRBV18 and J is TRBJ2-2; perhaps TRBD1 as D (6 bases). Looked up from germline, CDR1 is KGHSH and CDR2 is LQKENI. The CDR3 is made up of 16 amino acids. V was pared by 1 base and J by 2 bases, with 11 bases between. The CDR3 reads CASSPLTGTNTGELFF. In nucleotides, the CDR3 is TGTGCCAGCTCACCACTTACAGGGACCAACACCGGGGAGCTGTTTTTT.

In its sample, this clonotype was seen many times. Since it is a stray read in a library aimed at alpha chains, this beta chain has a size that is not meaningful. The chain has TRBV28 and TRBJ1-1; no clear D gene. CDR1 and CDR2 from the germline V gene are MDHEN and SYDVKM. The CDR3 extends over 15 amino acids. V lost 5 bases, J lost 0 bases, and 13 bases lay in between. Here the CDR3 DNA reads TGTGCCAGCAGTACCTTCGGCGGGCTGAACACTGAAGCTTTCTTT. It translates to CASSTFGGLNTEAFF.

The table lists this clonotype with a few counts. This beta chain is an unintended read in a library built for alpha chains; its size means little. The gene calls are TRBV4-1 and TRBJ2-7; possible D gene TRBD2, 6 bases. Germline V gene lookup returns CDR1 MGHRA and CDR2 YSYEKL. Trimming removed 4 bases from V and 0 bases from J, with 7 bases in between. This CDR3 has 13 amino acids. The CDR3 spells CASSLADSYEQYF. The CDR3 DNA sequence: TGCGCCAGCAGCCTAGCGGACTCCTACGAGCAGTACTTC.

This clonotype was found many times. The library was built for alpha chains, so this beta chain is an off-target read and its size means little. The chain joins TRBV6-2 or TRBV6-3 to TRBJ2-4, with D unresolved. The V gene's germline CDR1 is MNHEY and CDR2 SVGEGT. Deletions cut 2 bases from V and 9 bases from J, with 8 bases between. The CDR3 is 12 residues long. DNA for the CDR3: TGTGCCAGCAGTTACGTGGGCCGCATTCAGTACTTC. Protein: CASSYVGRIQYF.

As for this clonotype: One base away lies a much larger clone, so this may be a sequencing read error. Found in a library prepared for alpha chains, this beta chain is an off-target read, and its abundance has little meaning. V usage is TRBV2 and J usage is TRBJ2-2, with a possible D match to TRBD2 (5 bases). Trimming cost V 5 bases and J 2 bases, with 18 bases left between them. The CDR3 totals 17 residues. Germline assignment: CDR1 SNHLY and CDR2 FYNNEI. The CDR3 here is CASSPLLGSDNTGELFF. The CDR3 DNA sequence: TGTGCCAGCAGTCCCCTTCTTGGTAGCGACAACACCGGGGAGCTGTTTTTT. Variable domain in full (rest from reference TRBV2 and TRBJ2-2): EPEVTQTPSHQVTQMGQEVILRCVPISNHLYFYWYRQILGQKVEFLVSFYNNEISEKSEIFDDQFSVERPDGSNFTLKIRSTKLEDSAMYFCASSPLLGSDNTGELFFGEGSRLTVL.

This clonotype was picked up many times. This beta chain is off target for a library built for alpha chains, so its abundance means little. The chain combines TRBV20-1 with TRBJ1-2; 10 bases map to TRBD1. This CDR3 spans 13 amino acids. Unmatched junction bases numbered 4, after V lost 5 bases and J lost 4 bases. Germline loops: CDR1 DFQATT, CDR2 SNEGSKA (reference sequence). The CDR3 sequence: CSAGTGDGYGYTF. The DNA of the CDR3 is TGCAGTGCTGGGACAGGGGATGGCTATGGCTACACCTTC.

A remark on this clonotype: Being off target in a library aimed at alpha chains, this beta chain has a size of little meaning. The chain uses TRBV7-9 and TRBJ2-5, with D perhaps matching TRBD1 (7 bases). The CDR3 runs to 14 residues. The germline gives CDR1 SEHNR, CDR2 FQNEAQ (reference sequence). V lost 2 bases to trimming and J lost 4 bases, with 11 bases between them. The CDR3 DNA follows: TGTGCCAGCAGCTTAAGACAGGGAGGAGAGACCCAGTACTTC. Translation: CASSLRQGGETQYF.

This clonotype came up many times. As an off-target read in a library built for alpha chains, this beta chain has a frequency of little significance. J is TRBJ2-7 and V is TRBV20-1; 8 nucleotides align to TRBD2. V shed 6 bases, J shed 5 bases, and the junction held 9 bases outside the gene matches. This CDR3 spans 13 amino acids. Germline CDR1 reads DFQATT; CDR2 reads SNEGSKA (reference sequence). In DNA form, the CDR3 reads TGCAGTGCCGACCTAAGCGGGAGCAACGAGCAGTACTTC. This encodes CSADLSGSNEQYF.

This clonotype was recorded many times. Since it is a stray read in a library aimed at alpha chains, this beta chain has a size that is not meaningful. The V gene is TRBV6-1, the J gene TRBJ1-5; 10 bases align to TRBD1. The CDR3 has 14 residues. J lost 9 bases, V lost 8 bases, and 10 bases had no gene match. Germline CDR1 is MNHNS and CDR2 is SASEGT. This chain's CDR3 is CASGRDRGDVPQHF. The CDR3 DNA reads as TGTGCCAGCGGCCGGGACAGGGGTGATGTGCCCCAGCATTTT.

This clonotype has ten or more counts. Being off target in a library aimed at alpha chains, this beta chain has a size of little meaning. The V gene is TRBV12-3 or TRBV12-4, the J gene TRBJ1-3, with D possibly TRBD1 on 5 matching bases. The V end was cut by 3 bases, the J end by 3 bases, with 12 bases between. The CDR3 spans 15 residues. CDR3 coding DNA: TGTGCCAGCAGTTTCGGGACGGGCGGTGGAAACACCATATATTTT. Its protein is CASSFGTGGGNTIYF.

This clonotype was counted many times. This beta chain is off target for a library built for alpha chains, so its abundance means little. The V and J genes are TRBV5-1 and TRBJ1-1; no clear D gene. CDR3 length equals 14 residues. Germline V gives CDR1 SGHRS, CDR2 YFSETQ. Trimming removed 0 bases at V and 3 bases at J, with 9 bases between. The CDR3 coding sequence is TGCGCCAGCAGCTTGGGCGATACGGACACTGAAGCTTTCTTT. It specifies CASSLGDTDTEAFF.

Many counts were recorded for this clonotype. This beta chain lies outside the target of a library built for alpha chains; its clone size means little. The rearrangement joins TRBV20-1 to TRBJ1-2; maybe TRBD1 (5 bases). This CDR3 has 14 amino acids. Germline assignment: CDR1 DFQATT and CDR2 SNEGSKA (reference sequence). Trimming shortened V by 3 bases and J by 0 bases, and 11 bases separated the two germline ends. CDR3 region: CSASGGATNYGYTF. CDR3 nucleotide sequence: TGCAGTGCTAGTGGGGGTGCGACTAACTATGGCTACACCTTC.

This clonotype is medium-sized within its sample. Found in a library prepared for alpha chains, this beta chain is an off-target read, and its abundance has little meaning. The rearrangement joins TRBV15 to TRBJ1-1, with 10 bases identical to TRBD1. This CDR3 contains 15 residues. V shed 0 bases, J shed 6 bases, and the junction held 4 bases outside the gene matches. The germline gives CDR1 LNHNV, CDR2 YYDKDF (reference sequence). CDR3 region: CATSRDYGQGAEAFF. CDR3 sequence (DNA): TGTGCCACCAGCAGAGATTACGGACAGGGGGCTGAAGCTTTCTTT.

As regards this clonotype: This beta chain slipped into a library made for alpha chains as a stray read, so its size is not meaningful. CDR3 loop: CASSQDAQSQETQYF. CDR3 nucleotides: TGCGCCAGCAGCCAAGACGCCCAGTCCCAAGAGACCCAGTACTTC. This chain uses TRBV4-3 with TRBJ2-5; D uncertain. CDR1 is LGHNA, CDR2 YSLEER, per germline. CDR3 length: 15 residues. Trimming removed 0 bases from V and 1 base from J, with 9 bases in between.

This clonotype was seen many times. Since it is a stray read in a library aimed at alpha chains, this beta chain has a size that is not meaningful. The chain uses TRBV11-2 and TRBJ1-6; a possible D gene is TRBD1 (6 bases). Germline-derived CDR1 and CDR2 are SGHAT and FQNNGV. V lost 0 bases and J 10 bases, leaving 16 bases between the germline ends. This CDR3 spans 16 amino acids. The CDR3 DNA reads as TGTGCCAGCAGCTTAGATTTGGCACAGGGCGGCTCACCCCTCCACTTT. It specifies CASSLDLAQGGSPLHF.

This clonotype was detected ten times or more. In a library made to pick up alpha chains, this beta chain is a stray read with a size that means little. The chain combines TRBV7-9 with TRBJ2-2; D uncertain. Germline CDR1 reads SEHNR; CDR2 reads FQNEAQ (reference sequence). The V end was cut by 5 bases, the J end by 4 bases, with 11 bases between. The length of the CDR3 is 14 residues. The CDR3 reads CASSLQTATGELFF. For the CDR3, the DNA is TGTGCCAGCAGCCTACAGACCGCCACCGGGGAGCTGTTTTTT.

This clonotype appeared many times. This beta chain is off target for a library built for alpha chains, so its abundance means little. The chain links TRBV15 to TRBJ1-4, with D possibly TRBD1 on 6 matching bases. The V and J ends lost 5 bases and 5 bases respectively, with 15 bases between them. CDR3 size: 15 residues. In germline, CDR1 is LNHNV, CDR2 YYDKDF (reference sequence). The CDR3 coding sequence is TGTGCCACCAGCGGGCTAGGGGGAGAAAATGAAAAACTGTTTTTT. This sequence encodes CATSGLGGENEKLFF.